This TCR beta chain originates from a study of T-cell memory formation after mild COVID-19. Study-level information: TCR clusters largely stayed donor specific. Study results and caveats: The authors did not confirm SARS-CoV-2 specificity of second-wave clones peaking day 37. From day 15 to 85, contracting clones were balanced between CD4 and CD8, whereas later expanders leaned toward CD4+.

V lost 3 bases and J lost 1, with 15 bases in between. Germline CDR1 is DFQATT and CDR2 is SNEGSKA (reference sequence). The CDR3 covers 15 residues. MiXCR was run by TCRdb on the 5' RACE reads, yielding one entry per CDR3 protein. The table shows approximately 450,000 distinct CDR3 sequences, with about 20% occurring only once. This clonotype has just a few counts. What it recognizes is unknown. The sequenced sample was PBMCs or a T cell subset sorted from them (not recorded which). The origin of this receptor is an adult woman who had mild COVID-19 (a few samples of this study predate the infection). Cell type and time point are not known. The chain couples TRBV20-1 to TRBJ1-1; D is ambiguous. CDR3 DNA sequence: TGCAGTGCTAGTACGACACCCTACGCGAACACTGAAGCTTTCTTT. It specifies CSASTTPYANTEAFF.